The 14 T cell receptor beta chains below were found in one sample sequenced in a study of T cell responses to AZD1222 COVID-19 vaccine. Sequenced by immunoSEQ multiplex PCR; TCRdb stores in-frame clones only, minus some. The sample gives some 130,000 clones, 85% to 90% of which show up once; under 2.5% is in the top ten. This material consisted of peripheral blood, taken on day 0 of AZD1222 vaccination. Receptors were obtained from an adult in good health.

V and J are TRBV27 and TRBJ2-5; D is ambiguous. CDR3 size: 17 residues. The ends were cut back, 0 bases at V and 1 base at J, with 15 bases in the middle. Germline V gene sequence: CDR1 MNHEY, CDR2 SMNVEV (reference sequence). The CDR3 is CASSLSAPGRFQETQYF. CDR3 DNA sequence: TGTGCCAGCAGTTTATCGGCCCCGGGCAGGTTCCAAGAGACCCAGTACTTC.

This chain joins TRBV7-8 and TRBJ1-2, with TRBD1 matching 9 bases. The trim removed 5 bases at V and 4 bases at J, leaving 5 bases unmatched. CDR1 SGHVS and CDR2 FQNEAQ come from the germline V gene. This CDR3 is 14 amino acids long. The CDR3 DNA sequence: TGTGCCAGCAGCCGGGACAGGGAAACCTATGGCTACACCTTC. Its translation is CASSRDRETYGYTF.

The rearrangement uses TRBV19 and TRBJ1-2, with unresolved D. CDR1 and CDR2 (germline): LNHDA, SQIVND (reference sequence). The CDR3 length is 15 residues. V was pared by 3 bases and J by 2 bases, with 13 bases between. CDR3 DNA sequence: TGTGCCAGTAGTATTCCCGGGGTCGCGAACTATGGCTACACCTTC. This codes for CASSIPGVANYGYTF.

The chain recombines TRBV5-1 with TRBJ2-4; D unresolved. The CDR3 is 14 amino acids. Germline CDR1 and CDR2: SGHRS and YFSETQ. V lost 7 bases, J lost 5 bases, and 16 bases lay in between. CDR3: CASRSYSVENIQYF. Here the CDR3 DNA reads TGCGCCAGCCGGTCGTATTCTGTTGAAAACATTCAGTACTTC.

This rearrangement joins TRBV9 to TRBJ2-5; 7 bases map to TRBD2. The trim removed 3 bases at V and 2 bases at J, leaving 4 bases unmatched. From germline, CDR1 is SGDLS and CDR2 YYNGEE. The CDR3 contains 14 residues. CDR3 residues: CASSGSGPQETQYF. The CDR3 DNA reads TGTGCCAGCAGCGGTAGCGGGCCTCAAGAGACCCAGTACTTC.

The gene calls are TRBV9 and TRBJ2-3; D gene ambiguous. Germline loops: CDR1 SGDLS, CDR2 YYNGEE. Trimming took off 0 bases at V and 4 bases at J, with 9 bases between the two ends. The CDR3 loop spans 14 amino acids. The CDR3 coding sequence is TGTGCCAGCAGCGTAGTTTACGGCTCAGATACGCAGTATTTT. Protein: CASSVVYGSDTQYF.

This chain uses TRBV3-1 (or the pseudogene TRBV3-2) with TRBJ2-1; D remains unclear. V shed 1 base and J shed 13 bases, with 11 bases lying between them. CDR1 LGHDT and CDR2 YNNKEL come from the germline V gene (reference sequence). This CDR3 comprises 12 residues. The CDR3 DNA reads as TGTGCCAGCAGCCAAGTTTCGGTATTCCAGTTCTTC. It encodes CASSQVSVFQFF.

This clone was seen once. This chain connects TRBV7-9 to TRBJ2-1, with TRBD2 matching 12 bases. Germline CDR1 and CDR2: SEHNR and FQNEAQ (reference sequence). V gave up 5 bases and J gave up 7 bases; unmatched junction bases: 6. This CDR3 has 15 amino acids. The CDR3 nucleotides read TGTGCCAGCAGCACCCTAGCGGGAGGGGCTAATGAGCAGTTCTTC. As protein: CASSTLAGGANEQFF.

The chain uses TRBV5-6 and TRBJ2-7, with D unresolved. The germline CDR1 and CDR2 sequences are SGHDT and YYEEEE. With 7 bases removed from V and 7 bases from J, the gap between germline ends came to 15 bases. This CDR3 comprises 12 residues. CDR3 protein: CASHYLAGEQYF. The CDR3, as DNA: TGTGCCAGCCATTACTTGGCCGGTGAGCAGTACTTC.

This chain links TRBV7-7 with TRBJ2-1; 7 bases align to TRBD1. The ends lost 1 base at V and 3 bases at J; junction bases unmatched: 6. The germline gives CDR1 SSHAT, CDR2 FNYEAQ (reference sequence). This CDR3 has 16 amino acids. CDR3 coding DNA: TGTGCCAGCAGCTTAGAAGTGGCAGGGGGCTACAATGAGCAGTTCTTC. This gives the protein CASSLEVAGGYNEQFF.

The J gene is TRBJ1-5, the V gene TRBV2; possibly TRBD1 for D (5 bases). Trimming removed 11 bases at V and 9 bases at J, with 20 bases between. CDR1 and CDR2 from the germline V gene are SNHLY and FYNNEI. The CDR3 runs 13 residues. The CDR3 DNA reads TGTGCCTCGACACGGGACGGTGCGTGGCCCCAGCATTTT. Translation gives CASTRDGAWPQHF.

The rearrangement links TRBV27 to TRBJ1-2, with TRBD1 identical over 7 bases. CDR3 length equals 15 residues. Germline V gene lookup returns CDR1 MNHEY and CDR2 SMNVEV (reference sequence). The V segment lost 6 bases and the J segment 7 bases; nucleotides outside the gene matches: 14. CDR3 in DNA: TGTGCCAGCAGGCCGCGGGACAGATCCCTTGGTGGCTACACCTTC. Translated, it gives CASRPRDRSLGGYTF.

The CDR3, as DNA: TGCGCCAGCAGTGCCGAGAACACTGAAGCTTTCTTT. Amino acids: CASSAENTEAFF. The J gene is TRBJ1-1, the V gene TRBV10-1; D ambiguous. From germline, CDR1 is WNHNN and CDR2 SYGVQD (reference sequence). The CDR3 covers 12 residues. V was shortened by 4 bases and J by 1 base, with 4 bases between the two germline ends.

The chain combines TRBV23-1 with TRBJ1-2, with 7 nucleotides matching TRBD1. TRBV23-1 is an ORF; its function is uncertain. The V and J ends lost 7 bases and 6 bases, in that order; junction bases with no gene match: 11. This CDR3 comprises 14 residues. CDR3 sequence reads: CASTRQNTGDGYTF. The CDR3 coding sequence is TGCGCCAGCACTAGGCAAAACACAGGGGATGGCTACACCTTC.